This record looks at one TCR beta chain sequence and its context. This specimen belongs to a study of blood T cell repertoires in COVID-19. About the research overall: Italy, Spain and the United States were the sources of the convalescent and acute COVID-19 samples. Sources were T cells, B-cell-depleted T cells, or PBMCs; the material itself was cDNA or gDNA.

Per the study methods: Amplification of reference gene primers was used by the study to estimate nucleated cell counts. TCRdb's table, derived via immunoSEQ multiplex PCR, lists solely in-frame clones and lacks some. For V, J and clone size, that table is used; D and trimming come from the DNA. Here the sample spans 150,000 to 200,000 clones, 80% to 90% being singletons. Between the trimmed V and J ends, which lost 2 bases and 4 bases, there was a span of 5 bases. This CDR3 spans 13 amino acids. This clonotype was sampled from a man between 18 and 35 years old who had recovered from COVID-19. Sequences were obtained from peripheral blood. V is TRBV12-3 or TRBV12-4 and J is TRBJ2-2, with D maybe TRBD1 (5 bases). CDR3 nucleotide sequence: TGTGCCAGCAGTTTAAGGGGCACCGGGGAGCTGTTTTTT. Translating it yields CASSLRGTGELFF.